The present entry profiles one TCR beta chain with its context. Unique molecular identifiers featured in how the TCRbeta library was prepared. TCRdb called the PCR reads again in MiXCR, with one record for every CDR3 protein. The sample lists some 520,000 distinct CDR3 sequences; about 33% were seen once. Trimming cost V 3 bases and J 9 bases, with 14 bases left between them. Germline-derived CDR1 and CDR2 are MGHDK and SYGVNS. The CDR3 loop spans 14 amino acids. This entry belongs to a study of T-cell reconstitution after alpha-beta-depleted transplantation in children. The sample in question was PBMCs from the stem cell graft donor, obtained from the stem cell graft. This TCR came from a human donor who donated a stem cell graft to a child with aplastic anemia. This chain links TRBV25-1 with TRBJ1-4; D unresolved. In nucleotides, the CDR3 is TGTGCCAGCAGTGATTGGAGGGATCGTAAAAAACTGTTTTTT. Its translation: CASSDWRDRKKLFF.